The present T cell receptor beta chain was sequenced within a study of blood T cell repertoires in COVID-19. Across the whole study: Sample material is recorded as cDNA or gDNA derived from T cells, B-cell-depleted T cells, or PBMCs.

The table came from immunoSEQ multiplex PCR; TCRdb's copy has only in-frame clones and leaves some out. The sample yields around 400,000 clones, 80% to 90% seen once. In Seattle, patients joined the study during active infection and were tracked longitudinally. The V gene's germline CDR1 is GTSNPN and CDR2 SVGIG (reference sequence). The CDR3 contains 12 residues. V was clipped by 3 bases and J by 9 bases, with 9 bases between them. The sequenced sample was peripheral blood. This TCR was recovered from a woman aged 25 to 45 with COVID-19, enrolled during active disease. The V and J genes are TRBV30 and TRBJ1-6; the D is unclear. The CDR3 spells CAWRDRGSPLHF. The CDR3 coding sequence is TGTGCCTGGAGGGACCGGGGTTCACCCCTCCACTTT.